Below, 11 T cell receptor beta chains from the same sample are listed, as sequenced in a study of blood T cell repertoires in COVID-19. TCRdb's copy holds only in-frame clones and misses some; the assay was immunoSEQ multiplex PCR. The table includes about 250,000 clones, 83% detected once. Sequenced: peripheral blood. The receptors here all came from a man aged 40-55 years with active or convalescent COVID-19.

The chain uses TRBV12-5 and TRBJ2-5, with a possible D match to TRBD2 (6 bases). V was shortened by 1 base and J by 0 bases, with 9 bases between the two germline ends. The CDR3 spans 15 residues. Germline values: CDR1 LGHNT, CDR2 FRNRAP. The CDR3 DNA reads TGTGCTAGTGGTTTGGGCCGGGGGTACCAAGAGACCCAGTACTTC. Amino acids: CASGLGRGYQETQYF.

The genes are TRBV10-3 and TRBJ1-2; 10 bases map to TRBD1. Germline values: CDR1 ENHRY, CDR2 SYGVKD. The CDR3 loop spans 13 amino acids. Trimming removed 7 bases from V and 7 bases from J; junction bases left unmatched: 6. The CDR3 here is CAITVGQGGGYTF. The CDR3 region has the DNA TGTGCCATCACCGTCGGACAGGGGGGTGGCTACACCTTC.

The rearrangement joins TRBV7-9 to TRBJ2-1; D is possibly TRBD1 (6 bases). Trimming took off 0 bases at V and 10 bases at J, with 10 bases between the two ends. Per the germline V gene, CDR1 is SEHNR and CDR2 is FQNEAQ (reference sequence). The CDR3 sequence is 13 residues long. CDR3 DNA: TGTGCCAGCAGCTTAGCAGGGGGAGACGAGCAGTTCTTC. It yields the protein CASSLAGGDEQFF.

This sequence joins TRBV19 and TRBJ2-2; 8 bases are shared with TRBD1. Trimming at V came to 4 bases and at J to 6 bases, leaving 7 bases not matched to a gene. This CDR3 is 15 amino acids long. Germline CDR1 and CDR2: LNHDA and SQIVND (reference sequence). This CDR3 reads CASSNRGVVSGELFF. CDR3 bases: TGTGCCAGTAGTAACAGGGGGGTGGTCTCCGGGGAGCTGTTTTTT.

This chain connects TRBV19 to TRBJ2-2; TRBD1 aligns across 10 bases. J gave up 4 bases and V 9 bases, and 8 bases lay outside the gene matches. In germline, CDR1 is LNHDA, CDR2 SQIVND (reference sequence). The CDR3 is made up of 15 amino acids. The CDR3 is CASIDRGRSTGELFF. CDR3 DNA: TGTGCCAGCATTGACAGGGGGCGAAGCACCGGGGAGCTGTTTTTT.

This clone appeared once. V and J are TRBV7-9 and TRBJ1-1; 10 nucleotides align to TRBD1. This CDR3 comprises 16 residues. V was clipped by 5 bases and J by 0 bases; unmatched bases: 6. The germline V gene has CDR1 SEHNR and CDR2 FQNEAQ (reference sequence). CDR3 nucleotide sequence: TGTGCCAGCAGCCTCCTGACAGGGGGCTTGAACACTGAAGCTTTCTTT. It translates to CASSLLTGGLNTEAFF. Looking up the rest from reference TRBV7-9 and TRBJ1-1 gives the full variable domain: DTGVSQNPRHKITKRGQNVTFRCDPISEHNRLYWYRQTLGQGPEFLTYFQNEAQLEKSRLLSDRFSAERPKGSFSTLEIQRTEQGDSAMYLCASSLLTGGLNTEAFFGQGTRLTVV.

The chain is built from TRBV19 and TRBJ1-1, with D unresolved. The V gene's germline CDR1 is LNHDA and CDR2 SQIVND (reference sequence). This CDR3 region has 15 residues. The germline V and J ends were trimmed by 8 bases and 0 bases, with 16 bases remaining between them. The CDR3 coding sequence is TGTGCCAGTCGTGTTGGTTGGAGCTTGAACACTGAAGCTTTCTTT. It yields the protein CASRVGWSLNTEAFF.

The chain uses TRBV10-3 and TRBJ1-2; 7 nucleotides match TRBD1. V gave up 2 bases and J gave up 7 bases; unmatched junction bases: 7. CDR3 length: 14 residues. Germline V gives CDR1 ENHRY, CDR2 SYGVKD. The DNA of the CDR3 is TGTGCCATCAGTGAGGAGGGGGCACAGGGTGGCTACACCTTC. It specifies CAISEEGAQGGYTF.

The V gene is TRBV10-3, the J gene TRBJ1-2; 7 bases match TRBD1. The V segment lost 8 bases and the J segment 7 bases; nucleotides outside the gene matches: 7. The CDR3 is made up of 12 amino acids. Germline lookup yields CDR1 ENHRY and CDR2 SYGVKD. The CDR3, as DNA: TGTGCCATCTTAGGCACAGGGGCTGGCTACACCTTC. This gives the protein CAILGTGAGYTF.

Concerning this clone itself: Within the sample, other DNA sequences also encode this same CDR3. V gene TRBV5-1 combines with J gene TRBJ2-5; TRBD2 agrees at 12 bases. Per the germline V gene, CDR1 is SGHRS and CDR2 is YFSETQ. The CDR3 runs 16 residues. J gave up 2 bases and V 0 bases, and 2 bases lay outside the gene matches. CDR3 in DNA: TGCGCCAGCAGCTTGGGCCTAGCGGGAGGGCAAGAGACCCAGTACTTC. Amino acids: CASSLGLAGGQETQYF.

CDR3 residues: CASSKAPRTGGTYEQYF. The CDR3 DNA reads TGTGCCAGCAGCAAAGCGCCGAGGACAGGGGGAACCTACGAGCAGTACTTC. The V and J genes are TRBV21-1 and TRBJ2-7; no DNA check was done on the table's D call, TRBD1. TRBV21-1 is a documented pseudogene. The CDR3 totals 17 residues.